A single T cell receptor beta chain is shown here with its context. What this receptor recognizes is not known. Base qualities are not provided; no much larger clone lies one nucleotide away. TCRbeta CDR3 regions were amplified from genomic DNA using the immunoSEQ Assay, a bias-controlled multiplex PCR. As for the authors' bioinformatics: The number of nucleated cells in each sample was estimated from the amplification of reference gene primers within the assay. To quantify the absolute abundance of each unique TCRbeta CDR3 rearrangement, sequence reads were collapsed and filtered. For each sample, productive Simpson clonality was calculated as the square root of Simpson's diversity index over productive rearrangements. The source is immuneACCESS, and TCRdb retained only in-frame sequences with V and J called. Part of the clones is not carried over; for the studies checked, unresolved V genes explain less than half of this, and the remainder is unexplained. From that table come the V and J calls and clone size; the DNA was used to work out D and trimming. For this sample there are 150,000 to 200,000 clones; roughly 89% appear just once. About 2.1% of the sample belongs to the ten largest clones.

This entry belongs to a study of blood T cell repertoires in COVID-19 (dated by TCRdb to 2020 to 2021). The study in broad terms: The collaborator samples originated in the United States, Italy and Spain and spanned the acute and convalescent phases of COVID-19. The prospective study material was composed of cDNA or gDNA derived from T cells, B-cell-depleted T cells, or PBMCs. Deeply sampled blood TCRbeta repertoires from subjects exposed to, actively infected with, or recovered from COVID-19 were included in the dataset. The repertoires were released in a freely available public database meant as a resource for research on the immune response to SARS-CoV-2. Samples were obtained from the ongoing ImmuneRACE study (first 160 participants) and from 950 to 1,500 subjects provided by 6 global collaborators. The sample metadata nearly always contained a de-identified subject ID, COVID-19 status, age in years and sex. Where HLA class I and class II types were available, the types were taken from metadata supplied by the sample provider, not from assay-based typing.

What the research found in general, with its limitations: How much clinical and demographic metadata was included differed by source and by participant, and the metadata was provided uncurated.

Participants in the prospective study were enrolled through a virtual design, were aged 18 to 89 years, and lived in approximately 24 United States geographic areas. Cohort assignment in the prospective study relied on participant-reported clinical history from a screening survey and a study questionnaire. Mobile phlebotomists in the prospective study collected whole blood, serum and a nasopharyngeal or oropharyngeal swab from every participant. Participants in the prospective study had the option to provide additional blood draws and questionnaires over a roughly two-month period. Before DNA extraction, blood samples from the prospective study were shipped at room temperature or frozen. V and J lose 6 bases and 3 bases, and a span of 12 bases separates them. CDR1 SEHNR and CDR2 FQNEAQ were looked up in the germline V gene (reference sequence). Inclusive of the bounding cysteine and phenylalanine, the CDR3 is 14 residues long. Only the CDR3 region is kept as DNA, spanning 42 bases read in frame from base 1.

This sequence was found in a woman aged 40 to 50 with acute COVID-19. Sequencing was performed on PBMCs or T cells enriched from blood (not recorded which). The rearrangement joined TRBV7-9 to TRBJ1-5; the D gene is not confidently resolved. The CDR3 here reads CASRPAGNNQPQHF. At the DNA level, the sequence is TGTGCCAGCAGACCGGCCGGGAACAATCAGCCCCAGCATTTT.